These 9 T cell receptor beta chains share one sample of origin, sequenced in a study of PD-L1 blockade in urothelial cancer. The sample's time point: pretreatment peripheral blood. TCRdb's table, derived via immunoSEQ multiplex PCR, lists solely in-frame clones and lacks some. The sample has 45,000 or so clones; roughly four fifths are singletons. The starting material was PBMCs, obtained around atezolizumab (anti-PD-L1) treatment. Receptors originate from a man aged 45 to 65 with urothelial cancer.

V gene TRBV5-1 combines with J gene TRBJ2-7; D perhaps matches TRBD2 (5 bases). Germline V gives CDR1 SGHRS, CDR2 YFSETQ. The CDR3 loop spans 15 amino acids. V lost 5 bases to trimming and J lost 1 base, with 16 bases between them. Here the CDR3 reads CASSPGLGSSYEQYF. The CDR3 DNA reads as TGCGCCAGCAGTCCAGGCCTGGGGAGTTCCTACGAGCAGTACTTC.

The V gene is TRBV5-6, the J gene TRBJ2-2; 10 nucleotides agree with TRBD1. Germline V gene lookup returns CDR1 SGHDT and CDR2 YYEEEE. Trimming at V came to 2 bases and at J to 2 bases, leaving 3 bases not matched to a gene. The CDR3 covers 16 residues. The CDR3: CASSLGTGDNTGELFF. CDR3 in DNA: TGTGCCAGCAGCTTAGGGACAGGGGACAACACCGGGGAGCTGTTTTTT.

The rearrangement links TRBV6-6 to TRBJ2-3; TRBD2 aligns across 10 bases. The V gene end was trimmed by 6 bases and the J gene end by 4 bases; junction bases not matched to a gene: 7. Per the germline V gene, CDR1 is MNHNY and CDR2 is SVGAGI (reference sequence). CDR3 length equals 15 residues. CDR3 sequence: CASSPTSGAADTQYF. In nucleotides, the CDR3 is TGTGCCAGCAGCCCTACTAGCGGGGCGGCAGATACGCAGTATTTT.

This chain links TRBV15 with TRBJ2-6, with 9 bases matching TRBD1. Germline V gene data show CDR1 as LNHNV and CDR2 as YYDKDF (reference sequence). The CDR3 contains 21 residues. J gave up 1 base and V 0 bases, and 13 bases lay outside the gene matches. The chain's CDR3 is CATSREPGTGKARSGANVLTF. In DNA form, the CDR3 reads TGTGCCACCAGCAGAGAGCCCGGGACAGGGAAAGCAAGGTCTGGGGCCAACGTCCTGACTTTC. The full variable domain, completed using reference TRBV15 and TRBJ2-6, is DAMVIQNPRYQVTQFGKPVTLSCSQTLNHNVMYWYQQKSSQAPKLLFHYYDKDFNNEADTPDNFQSRRPNTSFCFLDIRSPGLGDTAMYLCATSREPGTGKARSGANVLTFGAGSRLTVL.

The J gene is TRBJ1-4, the V gene TRBV5-6; TRBD1 is a possible D gene (5 bases). Looked up from germline, CDR1 is SGHDT and CDR2 is YYEEEE. The CDR3 spans 15 residues. The V end was cut by 0 bases, the J end by 5 bases, with 11 bases between. For the CDR3, the DNA is TGTGCCAGCAGCTTGGCCGCAGGGAGGAATGAAAAACTGTTTTTT. Translating it yields CASSLAAGRNEKLFF.

This chain's CDR3 is CASSPSVGRTYNEQFF. The CDR3 DNA sequence: TGTGCCAGCAGCCCGAGTGTTGGGAGAACTTACAATGAGCAGTTCTTC. This chain joins TRBV5-4 and TRBJ2-1, with D possibly matching TRBD2 (5 bases). V lost 4 bases and J 4 bases, leaving 18 bases between the germline ends. Germline V lookup: CDR1 SGHNT, CDR2 YYREEE (reference sequence). The CDR3 totals 16 residues.

The V gene is TRBV5-5, the J gene TRBJ1-4; no clear D. From germline, CDR1 is SGHKS and CDR2 YYEKEE (reference sequence). The CDR3 totals 14 residues. Deletions cut 6 bases from V and 5 bases from J, with 14 bases between. In DNA form, the CDR3 reads TGTGCCAGCACCCCCCTGGCAAACAATGAAAAACTGTTTTTT. This translates into CASTPLANNEKLFF.

The chain joins TRBV28 to TRBJ1-2; 7 nucleotides match TRBD1. The CDR3 totals 13 residues. In germline, CDR1 is MDHEN, CDR2 SYDVKM. V dropped 4 bases and J dropped 4; count of bases not matched to a gene: 3. This CDR3 reads CASSYRGRYGYTF. The CDR3 nucleotides read TGTGCCAGCAGTTACAGGGGCCGCTATGGCTACACCTTC.

The chain employs TRBV28 and TRBJ1-2, with D tentatively TRBD1 (5 bases). Germline loops: CDR1 MDHEN, CDR2 SYDVKM. V lost 5 bases to trimming and J lost 5 bases, with 15 bases between them. The CDR3 loop spans 14 amino acids. The CDR3 DNA sequence: TGTGCCAGCAGTCTCCGGGGGGACCTATATGGCTACACCTTC. Its translation is CASSLRGDLYGYTF.